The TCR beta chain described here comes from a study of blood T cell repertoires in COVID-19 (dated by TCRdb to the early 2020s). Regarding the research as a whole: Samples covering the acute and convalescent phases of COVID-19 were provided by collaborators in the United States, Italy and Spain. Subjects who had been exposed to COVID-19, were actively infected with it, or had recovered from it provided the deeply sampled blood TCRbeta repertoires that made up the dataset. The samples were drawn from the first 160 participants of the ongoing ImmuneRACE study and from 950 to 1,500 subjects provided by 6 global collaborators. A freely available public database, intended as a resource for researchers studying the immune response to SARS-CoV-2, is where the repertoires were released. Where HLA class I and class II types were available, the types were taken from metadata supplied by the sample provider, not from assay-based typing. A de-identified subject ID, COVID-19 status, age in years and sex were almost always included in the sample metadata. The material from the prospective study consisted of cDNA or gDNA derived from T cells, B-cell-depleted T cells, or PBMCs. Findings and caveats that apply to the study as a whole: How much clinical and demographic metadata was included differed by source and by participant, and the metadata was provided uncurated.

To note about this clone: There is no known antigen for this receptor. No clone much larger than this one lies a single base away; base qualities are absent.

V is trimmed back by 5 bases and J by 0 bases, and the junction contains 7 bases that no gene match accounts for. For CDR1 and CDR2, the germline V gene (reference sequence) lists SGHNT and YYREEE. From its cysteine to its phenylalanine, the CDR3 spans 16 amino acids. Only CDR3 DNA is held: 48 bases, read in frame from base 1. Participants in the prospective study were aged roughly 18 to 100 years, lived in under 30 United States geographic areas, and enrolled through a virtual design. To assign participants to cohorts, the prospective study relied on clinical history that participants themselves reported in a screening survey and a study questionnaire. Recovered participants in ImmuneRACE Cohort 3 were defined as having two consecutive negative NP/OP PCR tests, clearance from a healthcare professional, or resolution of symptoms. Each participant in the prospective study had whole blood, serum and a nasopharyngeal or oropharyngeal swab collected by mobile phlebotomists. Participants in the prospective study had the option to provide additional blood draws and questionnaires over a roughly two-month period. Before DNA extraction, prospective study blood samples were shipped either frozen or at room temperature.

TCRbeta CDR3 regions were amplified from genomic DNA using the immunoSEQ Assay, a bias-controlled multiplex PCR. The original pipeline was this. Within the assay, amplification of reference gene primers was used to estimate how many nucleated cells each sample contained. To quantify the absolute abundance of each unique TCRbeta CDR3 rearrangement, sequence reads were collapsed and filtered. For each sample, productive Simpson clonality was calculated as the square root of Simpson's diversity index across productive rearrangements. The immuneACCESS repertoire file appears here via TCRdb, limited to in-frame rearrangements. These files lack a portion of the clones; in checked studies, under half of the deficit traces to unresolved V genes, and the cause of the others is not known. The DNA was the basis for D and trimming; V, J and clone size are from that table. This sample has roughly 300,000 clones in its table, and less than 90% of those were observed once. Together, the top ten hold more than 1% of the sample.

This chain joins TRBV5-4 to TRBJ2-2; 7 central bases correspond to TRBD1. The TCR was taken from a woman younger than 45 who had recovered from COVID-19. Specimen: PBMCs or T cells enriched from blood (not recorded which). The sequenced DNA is TGTGCCAGCAGTAAGGGGGCCTCCGCGAACACCGGGGAGCTGTTTTTT. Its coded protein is CASSKGASANTGELFF.